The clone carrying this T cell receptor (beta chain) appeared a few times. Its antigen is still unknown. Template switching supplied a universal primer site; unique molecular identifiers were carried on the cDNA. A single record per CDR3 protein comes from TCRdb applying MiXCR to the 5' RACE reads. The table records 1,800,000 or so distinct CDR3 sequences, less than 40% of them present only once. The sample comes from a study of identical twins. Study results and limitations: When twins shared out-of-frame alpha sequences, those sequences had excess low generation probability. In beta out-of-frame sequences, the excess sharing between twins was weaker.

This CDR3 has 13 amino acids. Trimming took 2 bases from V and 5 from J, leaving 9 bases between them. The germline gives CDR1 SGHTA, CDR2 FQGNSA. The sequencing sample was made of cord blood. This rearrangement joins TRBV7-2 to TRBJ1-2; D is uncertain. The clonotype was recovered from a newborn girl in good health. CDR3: CASSLYRLYGYTF. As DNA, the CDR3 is TGTGCCAGCAGCTTATACCGTCTATATGGCTACACCTTC. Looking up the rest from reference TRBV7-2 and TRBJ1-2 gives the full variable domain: GAGVSQSPSNKVTEKGKDVELRCDPISGHTALYWYRQSLGQGLEFLIYFQGNSAPDKSGLPSDRFSAERTGGSVSTLTIQRTQQEDSAVYLCASSLYRLYGYTFGSGTRLTVV.